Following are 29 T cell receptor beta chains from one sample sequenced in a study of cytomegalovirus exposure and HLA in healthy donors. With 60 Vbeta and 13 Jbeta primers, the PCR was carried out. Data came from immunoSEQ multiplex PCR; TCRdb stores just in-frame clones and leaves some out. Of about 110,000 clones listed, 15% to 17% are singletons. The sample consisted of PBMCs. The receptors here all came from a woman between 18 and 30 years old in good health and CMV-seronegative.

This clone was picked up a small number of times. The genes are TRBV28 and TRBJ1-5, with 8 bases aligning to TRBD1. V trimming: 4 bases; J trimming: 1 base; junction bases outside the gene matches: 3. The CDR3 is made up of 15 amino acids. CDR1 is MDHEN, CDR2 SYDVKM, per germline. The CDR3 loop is CASSSGQVSNQPQHF. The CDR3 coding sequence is TGTGCCAGCAGTTCGGGACAGGTGAGCAATCAGCCCCAGCATTTT.

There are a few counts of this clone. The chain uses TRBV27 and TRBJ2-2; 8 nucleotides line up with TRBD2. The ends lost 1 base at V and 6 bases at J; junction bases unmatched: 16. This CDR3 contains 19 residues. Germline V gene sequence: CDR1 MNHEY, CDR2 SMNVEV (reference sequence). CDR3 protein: CASSLYPLLPGGVAGELFF. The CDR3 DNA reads TGTGCCAGCAGTTTATATCCCCTTTTACCGGGAGGGGTCGCCGGGGAGCTGTTTTTT.

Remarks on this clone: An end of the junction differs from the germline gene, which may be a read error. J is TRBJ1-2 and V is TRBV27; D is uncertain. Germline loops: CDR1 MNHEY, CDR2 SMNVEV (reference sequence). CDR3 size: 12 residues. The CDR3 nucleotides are TGTGCCAGCAGTTTTTCAGGTCAGGTTCCAAGCTTC. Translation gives CASSFSGQVPSF.

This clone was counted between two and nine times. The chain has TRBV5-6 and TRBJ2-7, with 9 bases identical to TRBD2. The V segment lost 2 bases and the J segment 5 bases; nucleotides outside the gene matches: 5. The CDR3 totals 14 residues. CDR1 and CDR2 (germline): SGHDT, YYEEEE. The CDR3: CASSLEREVHEQYF. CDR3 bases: TGTGCCAGCAGCTTAGAGCGGGAGGTCCACGAGCAGTACTTC.

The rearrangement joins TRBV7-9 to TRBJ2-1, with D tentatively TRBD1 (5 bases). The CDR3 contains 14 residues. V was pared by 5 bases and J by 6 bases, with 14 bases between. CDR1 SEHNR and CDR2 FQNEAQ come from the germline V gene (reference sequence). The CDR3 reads CASSATRQGNEQFF. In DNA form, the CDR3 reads TGTGCCAGCAGCGCCACCCGGCAGGGCAATGAGCAGTTCTTC.

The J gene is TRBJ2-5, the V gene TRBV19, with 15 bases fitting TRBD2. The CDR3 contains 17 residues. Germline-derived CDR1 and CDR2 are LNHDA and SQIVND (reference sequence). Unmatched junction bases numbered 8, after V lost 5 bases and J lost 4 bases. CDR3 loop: CASSFLPGLAGGETQYF. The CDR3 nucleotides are TGTGCCAGTAGTTTTCTCCCGGGACTAGCGGGAGGAGAGACCCAGTACTTC.

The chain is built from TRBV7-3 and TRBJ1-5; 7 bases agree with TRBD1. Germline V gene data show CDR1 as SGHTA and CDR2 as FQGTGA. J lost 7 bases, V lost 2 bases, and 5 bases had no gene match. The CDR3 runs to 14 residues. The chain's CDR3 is CASSLCCRGQPQHF. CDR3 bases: TGTGCCAGCAGCTTATGCTGCAGGGGGCAGCCCCAGCATTTT. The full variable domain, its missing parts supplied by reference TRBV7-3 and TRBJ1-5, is GAGVSQTPSNKVTEKGKYVELRCDPISGHTALYWYRQSLGQGPEFLIYFQGTGAADDSGLPNDRFFAVRPEGSVSTLKIQRTERGDSAVYLCASSLCCRGQPQHFGDGTRLSIL.

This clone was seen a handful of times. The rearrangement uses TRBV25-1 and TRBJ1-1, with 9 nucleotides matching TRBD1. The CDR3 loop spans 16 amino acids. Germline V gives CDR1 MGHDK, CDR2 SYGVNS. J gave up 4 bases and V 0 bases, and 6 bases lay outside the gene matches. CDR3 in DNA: TGTGCCAGCAGTGAATATATAAGACAGGGGGTCACTGAAGCTTTCTTT. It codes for CASSEYIRQGVTEAFF.

The chain's CDR3 is CASSSRQGRNNEQFF. CDR3 nucleotides: TGTGCCAGCAGTTCCCGACAGGGACGAAACAATGAGCAGTTCTTC. The V and J genes are TRBV27 and TRBJ2-1; TRBD1 matches at 7 bases. Per the germline V gene, CDR1 is MNHEY and CDR2 is SMNVEV (reference sequence). The CDR3 spans 15 residues. Unmatched junction bases numbered 8, after V lost 4 bases and J lost 5 bases.

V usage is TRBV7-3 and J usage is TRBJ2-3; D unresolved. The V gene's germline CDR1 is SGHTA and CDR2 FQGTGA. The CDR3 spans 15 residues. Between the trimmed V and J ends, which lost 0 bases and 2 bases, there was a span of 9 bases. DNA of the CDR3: TGTGCCAGCAGCTTAACTAGTATGCCCACAGATACGCAGTATTTT. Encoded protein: CASSLTSMPTDTQYF.

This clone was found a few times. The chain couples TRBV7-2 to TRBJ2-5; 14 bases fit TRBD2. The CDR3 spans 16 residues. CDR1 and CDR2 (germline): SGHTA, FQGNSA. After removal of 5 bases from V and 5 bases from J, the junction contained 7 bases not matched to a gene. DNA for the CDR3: TGTGCCAGCAGCCCACCGGGACTAGCGGGGGTGGAGACCCAGTACTTC. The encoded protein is CASSPPGLAGVETQYF.

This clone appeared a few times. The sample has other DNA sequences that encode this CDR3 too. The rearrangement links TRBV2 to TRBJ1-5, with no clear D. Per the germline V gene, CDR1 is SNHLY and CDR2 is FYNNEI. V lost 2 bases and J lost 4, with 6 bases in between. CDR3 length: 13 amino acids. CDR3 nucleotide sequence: TGTGCCAGCAGTGAACTGCGAAATCAGCCCCAGCATTTT. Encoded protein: CASSELRNQPQHF.

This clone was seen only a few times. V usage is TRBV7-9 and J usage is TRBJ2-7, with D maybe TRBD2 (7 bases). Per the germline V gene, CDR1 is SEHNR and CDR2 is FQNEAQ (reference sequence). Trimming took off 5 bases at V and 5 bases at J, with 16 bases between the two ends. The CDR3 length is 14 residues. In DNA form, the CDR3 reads TGTGCCAGCAGCCGGGTAGGGGGGGGAGACGAGCAGTACTTC. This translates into CASSRVGGGDEQYF.

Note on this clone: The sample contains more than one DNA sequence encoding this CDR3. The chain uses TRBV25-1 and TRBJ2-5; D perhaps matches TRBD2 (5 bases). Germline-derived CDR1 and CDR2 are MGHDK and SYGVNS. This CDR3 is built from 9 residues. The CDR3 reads CASGQTQYF. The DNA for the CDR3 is TGTGCAAGCGGCCAGACCCAGTACTTC.

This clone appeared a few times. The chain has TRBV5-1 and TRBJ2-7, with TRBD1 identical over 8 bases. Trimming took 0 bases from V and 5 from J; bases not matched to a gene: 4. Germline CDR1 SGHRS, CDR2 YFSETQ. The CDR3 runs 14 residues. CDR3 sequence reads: CASSLAGQGHEQYF. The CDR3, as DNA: TGCGCCAGCAGCTTGGCCGGACAGGGCCACGAGCAGTACTTC.

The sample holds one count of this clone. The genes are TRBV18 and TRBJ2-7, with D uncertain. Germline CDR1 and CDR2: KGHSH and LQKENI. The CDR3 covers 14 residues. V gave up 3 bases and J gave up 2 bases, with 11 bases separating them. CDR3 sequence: CASSPPGRTYEQYF. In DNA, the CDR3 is TGTGCCAGCTCACCTCCTGGCAGAACCTACGAGCAGTACTTC.

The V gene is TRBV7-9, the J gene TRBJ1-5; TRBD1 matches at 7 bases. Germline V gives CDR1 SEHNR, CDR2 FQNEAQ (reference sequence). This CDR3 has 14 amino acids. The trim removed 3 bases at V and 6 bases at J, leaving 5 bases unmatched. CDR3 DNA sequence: TGTGCCAGCAGCTTGAGGGGGCGCGGTCAGCCCCAGCATTTT. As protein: CASSLRGRGQPQHF.

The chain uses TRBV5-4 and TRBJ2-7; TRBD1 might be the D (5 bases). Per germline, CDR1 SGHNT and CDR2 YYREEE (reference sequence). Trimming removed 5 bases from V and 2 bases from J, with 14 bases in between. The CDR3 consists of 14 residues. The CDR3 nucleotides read TGTGCCAGCAGTGAATCTCAGGGTCCCTACGAGCAGTACTTC. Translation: CASSESQGPYEQYF.

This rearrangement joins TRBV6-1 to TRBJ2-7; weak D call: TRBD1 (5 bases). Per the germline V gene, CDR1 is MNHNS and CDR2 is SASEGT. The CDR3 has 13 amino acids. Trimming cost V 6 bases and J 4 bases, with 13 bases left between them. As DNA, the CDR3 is TGTGCCAGCAGCCAGGGTGGTAGATACGAGCAGTACTTC. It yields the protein CASSQGGRYEQYF.

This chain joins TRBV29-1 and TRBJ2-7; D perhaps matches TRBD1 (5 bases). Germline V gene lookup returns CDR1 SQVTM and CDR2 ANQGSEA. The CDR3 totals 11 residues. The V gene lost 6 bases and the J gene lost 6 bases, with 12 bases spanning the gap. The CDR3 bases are TGCAGCGTCGTCAGGGAAGGCGAGCAGTACTTC. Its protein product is CSVVREGEQYF.

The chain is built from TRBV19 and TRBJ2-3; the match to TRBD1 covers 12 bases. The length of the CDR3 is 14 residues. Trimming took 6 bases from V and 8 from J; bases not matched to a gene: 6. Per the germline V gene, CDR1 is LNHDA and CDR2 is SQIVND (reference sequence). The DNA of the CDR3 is TGTGCCAGTAGACGGGACAGGGGGCAAGGTACGCAGTATTTT. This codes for CASRRDRGQGTQYF.

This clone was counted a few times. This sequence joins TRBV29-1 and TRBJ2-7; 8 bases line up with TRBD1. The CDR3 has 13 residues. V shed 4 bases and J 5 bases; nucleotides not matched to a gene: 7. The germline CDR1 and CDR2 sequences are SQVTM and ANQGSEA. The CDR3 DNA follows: TGCAGCGTTGGTCGGACAGGGAGCAACGAGCAGTACTTC. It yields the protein CSVGRTGSNEQYF.

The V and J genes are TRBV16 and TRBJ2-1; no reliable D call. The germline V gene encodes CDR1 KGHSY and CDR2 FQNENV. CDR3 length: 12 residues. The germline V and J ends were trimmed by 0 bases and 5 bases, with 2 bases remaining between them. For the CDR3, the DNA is TGTGCCAGCAGCCAATCCAACAATGAGCAGTTCTTC. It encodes CASSQSNNEQFF.

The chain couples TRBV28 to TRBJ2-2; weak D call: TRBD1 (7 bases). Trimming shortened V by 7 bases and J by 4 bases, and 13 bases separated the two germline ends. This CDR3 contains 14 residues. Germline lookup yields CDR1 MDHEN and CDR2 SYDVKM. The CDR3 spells CASKEGATTGELFF. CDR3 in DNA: TGTGCCAGCAAGGAGGGGGCGACCACCGGGGAGCTGTTTTTT.

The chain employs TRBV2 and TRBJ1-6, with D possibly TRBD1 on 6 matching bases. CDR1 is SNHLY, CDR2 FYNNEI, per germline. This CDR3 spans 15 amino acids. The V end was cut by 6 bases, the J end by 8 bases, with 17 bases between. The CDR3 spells CASRTYRVGDSPLHF. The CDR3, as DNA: TGTGCCAGCAGGACCTACAGGGTCGGGGATTCACCCCTCCACTTT.

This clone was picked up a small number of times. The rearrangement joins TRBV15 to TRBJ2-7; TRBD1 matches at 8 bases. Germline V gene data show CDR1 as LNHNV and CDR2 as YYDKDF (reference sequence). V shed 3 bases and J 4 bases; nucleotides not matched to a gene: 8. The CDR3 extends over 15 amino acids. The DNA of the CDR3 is TGTGCCACCAGCAGGGAGGACAGGGTCGGGTACGAGCAGTACTTC. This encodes CATSREDRVGYEQYF.

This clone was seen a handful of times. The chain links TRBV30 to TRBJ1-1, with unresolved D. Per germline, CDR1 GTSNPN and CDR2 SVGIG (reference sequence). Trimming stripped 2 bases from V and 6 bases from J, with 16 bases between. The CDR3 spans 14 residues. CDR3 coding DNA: TGTGCCTGGAGTCCACGAGTGGGGAGCGCTGAAGCTTTCTTT. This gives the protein CAWSPRVGSAEAFF. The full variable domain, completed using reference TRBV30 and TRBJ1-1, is SQTIHQWPATLVQPVGSPLSLECTVEGTSNPNLYWYRQAAGRGLQLLFYSVGIGQISSEVPQNLSASRPQDRQFILSSKKLLLSDSGFYLCAWSPRVGSAEAFFGQGTRLTVV.

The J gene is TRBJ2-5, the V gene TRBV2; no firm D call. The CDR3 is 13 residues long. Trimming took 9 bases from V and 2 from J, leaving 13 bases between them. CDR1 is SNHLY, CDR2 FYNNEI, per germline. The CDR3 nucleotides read TGTGCCAGTTGCTTAGCAGTACAAGAGACCCAGTACTTC. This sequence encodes CASCLAVQETQYF.

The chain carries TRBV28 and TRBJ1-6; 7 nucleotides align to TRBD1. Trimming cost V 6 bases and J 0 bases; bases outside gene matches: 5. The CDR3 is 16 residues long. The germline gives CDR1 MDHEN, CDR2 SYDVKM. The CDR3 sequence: CASRPTGSSYNSPLHF. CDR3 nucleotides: TGTGCCAGCAGGCCGACAGGGAGCTCCTATAATTCACCCCTCCACTTT. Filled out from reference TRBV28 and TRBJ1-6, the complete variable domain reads DVKVTQSSRYLVKRTGEKVFLECVQDMDHENMFWYRQDPGLGLRLIYFSYDVKMKEKGDIPEGYSVSREKKERFSLILESASTNQTSMYLCASRPTGSSYNSPLHFGNGTRLTVT.